This T cell receptor beta chain was captured by sequencing in a study of patients and donors after allogeneic stem cell transplantation (dated by TCRdb to between 2020 and 2021). Regarding this clonotype: The specificity of this receptor is unknown. Within one base of it there is no much larger clone, and no base qualities were kept.

The library was made by RT-PCR. Instrument used: NextSeq 550. Starting from the raw public reads, TCRdb applied fastp trimming at Q25, assembled clones with MiXCR and retained in-frame beta chains. Each entry is one CDR3 protein sequence, shown with its most common DNA and genes. The sample yields over 200,000 distinct CDR3 sequences; 35% to 45% were counted once. The ten top clones hold roughly 11% of the sample. Trimming costs V 1 base and J 1 base, and their ends lie 13 bases apart. The germline V gene sets CDR1 to KGHSH and CDR2 to LQKENI. CDR3 length: 17 amino acids, cysteine to phenylalanine. The sequence is cut down to CDR3 DNA, 51 bases in frame from base 1.

The rearranged chain carries TRBV18 and TRBJ2-2; matching of 5 bases hints at TRBD1 as the D gene. The clonotype originates from a human donor who was either an allogeneic HSCT recipient or a stem cell or donor lymphocyte infusion donor (not recorded which). It is not recorded whose cells these are; they may come from a transplant donor. The sequenced material came from blood, either unsorted or a sorted T cell fraction (not recorded which). This receptor carries the CDR3 CASSPQDTALNTGELFF. Read as DNA, the sequence is TGTGCCAGCTCACCACAGGACACGGCCTTGAACACCGGGGAGCTGTTTTTT.